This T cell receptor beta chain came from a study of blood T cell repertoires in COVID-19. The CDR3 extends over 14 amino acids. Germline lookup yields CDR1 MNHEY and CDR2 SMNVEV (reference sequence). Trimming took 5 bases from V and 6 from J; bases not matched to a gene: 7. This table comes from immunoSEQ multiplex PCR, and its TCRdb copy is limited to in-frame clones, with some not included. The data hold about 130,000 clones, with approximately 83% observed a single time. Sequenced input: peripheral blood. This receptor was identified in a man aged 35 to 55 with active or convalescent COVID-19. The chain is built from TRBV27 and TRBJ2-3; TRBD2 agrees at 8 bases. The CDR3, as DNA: TGTGCCAGCAGTGTCGGACTAGCATCCGATACGCAGTATTTT. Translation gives CASSVGLASDTQYF.